Listed below are T cell receptor beta chains from one sample, sequenced in a study of T cells in Graves' hyperthyroidism and ophthalmopathy. TCRdb re-derived calls from the multiplex PCR reads in MiXCR, one entry per CDR3 protein. This table holds 450,000 to 700,000 distinct CDR3 sequences, about half found once. Material for sequencing was peripheral blood or thyroid tissue (not recorded which). The source of these receptors is an adult woman with Graves' disease, either hyperthyroidism or ophthalmopathy (not recorded which). The CDR3 runs from the conserved cysteine through the conserved F or W.

V gene: TRBV7-2
CDR3 protein: CASSLRRERGETIYF

V gene: TRBV9
CDR3 protein: CASSPGTGASNQPQHF

V gene: TRBV11-2
CDR3 protein: CASSPVPGQPQHF

V gene: TRBV15
CDR3 protein: CATSGDSEAFF

V gene: TRBV10-3
CDR3 protein: CATPEDSLLNYGYTF

V gene: TRBV7-9
CDR3 protein: CASSPLVGYGYTF

V gene: TRBV19
CDR3 protein: CASMGDREHYGYTF

V gene: TRBV10-1
CDR3 protein: CASRGRDRDGDINSPLHF

V gene: TRBV10-3
CDR3 protein: CAIRTSTNYEQYF

V gene: TRBV10-3
CDR3 protein: CAISESRGARTGELFF

V gene: TRBV3-1
CDR3 protein: CASSQAAGTMNTEAFF

V gene: TRBV7-9
CDR3 protein: CASSLSGASSEAFF

V gene: TRBV29-1
CDR3 protein: CSGNTGAGELFF